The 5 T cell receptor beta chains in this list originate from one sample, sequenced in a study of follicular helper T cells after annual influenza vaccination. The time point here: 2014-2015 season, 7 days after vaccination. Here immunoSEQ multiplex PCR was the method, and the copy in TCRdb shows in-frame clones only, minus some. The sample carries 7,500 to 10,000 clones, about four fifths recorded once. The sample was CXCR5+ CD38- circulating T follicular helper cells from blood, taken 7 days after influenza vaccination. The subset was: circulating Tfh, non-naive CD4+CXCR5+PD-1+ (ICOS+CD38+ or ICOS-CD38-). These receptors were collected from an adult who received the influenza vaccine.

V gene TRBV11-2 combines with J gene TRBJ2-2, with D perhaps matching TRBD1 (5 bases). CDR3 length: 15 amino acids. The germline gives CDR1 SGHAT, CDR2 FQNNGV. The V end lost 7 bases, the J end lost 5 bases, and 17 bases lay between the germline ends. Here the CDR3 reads CASNEAAGFTGELFF. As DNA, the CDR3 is TGTGCCAGCAACGAGGCGGCAGGGTTTACCGGGGAGCTGTTTTTT.

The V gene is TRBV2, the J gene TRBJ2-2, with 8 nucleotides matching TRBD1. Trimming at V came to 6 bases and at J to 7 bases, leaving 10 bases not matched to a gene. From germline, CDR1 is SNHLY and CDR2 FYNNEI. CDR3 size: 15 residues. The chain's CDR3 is CASRAPSGGHGELFF. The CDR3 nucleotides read TGTGCCAGCAGAGCGCCTTCAGGGGGCCACGGGGAGCTGTTTTTT.

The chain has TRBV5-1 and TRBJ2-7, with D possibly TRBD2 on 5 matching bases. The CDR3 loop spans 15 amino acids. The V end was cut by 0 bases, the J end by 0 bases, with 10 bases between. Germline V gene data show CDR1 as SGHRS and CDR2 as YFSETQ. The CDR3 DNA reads TGCGCCAGCAGCTTGGCGAGGGCGAGCTCCTACGAGCAGTACTTC. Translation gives CASSLARASSYEQYF.

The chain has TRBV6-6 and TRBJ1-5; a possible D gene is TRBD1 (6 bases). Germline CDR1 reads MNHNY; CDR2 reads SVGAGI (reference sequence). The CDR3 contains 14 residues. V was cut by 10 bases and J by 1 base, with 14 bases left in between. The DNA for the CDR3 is TGTGCCATCGGGGGGCGCAGGAGCAATCAGCCCCAGCATTTT. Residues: CAIGGRRSNQPQHF.

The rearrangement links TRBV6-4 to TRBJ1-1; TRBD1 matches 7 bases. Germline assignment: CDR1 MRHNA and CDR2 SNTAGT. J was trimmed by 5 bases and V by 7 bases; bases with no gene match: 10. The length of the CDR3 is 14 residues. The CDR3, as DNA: TGTGCCAGCACCAACACGCAGGGGGGGACTGAAGCTTTCTTT. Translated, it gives CASTNTQGGTEAFF.